These T cell receptor beta chains were read from a single sample in a study of blood T cells in healthy people across ages. Each CDR3 protein gets one entry after TCRdb re-called the 5' RACE reads with MiXCR. The table has over 1,200,000 distinct CDR3 sequences, approximately 63% seen once. Source material: blood. These receptor sequences come from a man between 18 and 35 years old in good health. Each CDR3 is given with its conserved first and last residue. D genes are given only for firm matches. Only part of the rows carry a size: once, few, many, or a class if the clone is expanded.

CASSPLETDTQYF | TGTGCCAGCAGCCCCCTTGAAACAGATACGCAGTATTTT | TRBV7-9 | - | TRBJ2-3 | - | 13
CSADGGEVHNEQFF | TGCAGTGCCGATGGCGGGGAGGTGCACAATGAGCAGTTCTTC | TRBV20-1 | - | TRBJ2-1 | - | 14
CASSQDSGGPQHF | TGCGCCAGCAGCCAAGATTCCGGGGGGCCCCAGCATTTT | TRBV4-1 | - | TRBJ1-5 | - | 13
CASSYSVELYNEQYF | TGTGCCAGCAGTTATTCTGTCGAACTCTACAATGAGCAGTACTTC | TRBV6-6 | - | TRBJ2-7 | - | 15
CASSQFVYGYTF | TGTGCCAGCAGCCAATTCGTCTATGGCTACACCTTC | TRBV14 | few | TRBJ1-2 | - | 12
CASSQDTGSGANVLTF | TGCGCCAGCAGCCAAGACACAGGCTCTGGGGCCAACGTCCTGACTTTC | TRBV4-3 | - | TRBJ2-6 | - | 16
CASRGLVNEKLFF | TGTGCCAGCAGGGGTTTGGTTAATGAAAAACTGTTTTTT | TRBV6-6 | few | TRBJ1-4 | - | 13
CSARQGVSYEQYF | TGCAGTGCTAGACAGGGGGTTTCCTACGAGCAGTACTTC | TRBV20-1 | few | TRBJ2-7 | TRBD1 | 13
CASSLGPVADSYEQYF | TGTGCCAGCAGCTTAGGCCCAGTAGCGGACTCCTACGAGCAGTACTTC | TRBV7-2 | - | TRBJ2-7 | - | 16
CASSRYKGQGYGYTF | TGTGCCAGCAGCCGCTATAAAGGACAGGGCTATGGCTACACCTTC | TRBV7-2 | - | TRBJ1-2 | TRBD1 | 15
CASSVLLSGLEQYF | TGTGCCAGCAGCGTACTGTTGTCCGGGCTCGAGCAGTACTTC | TRBV9 | once | TRBJ2-7 | - | 14
CASSSVLTTGTDTQYF | TGCGCCAGCAGCTCGGTACTTACAACGGGCACAGATACGCAGTATTTT | TRBV4-1 | few | TRBJ2-3 | - | 16